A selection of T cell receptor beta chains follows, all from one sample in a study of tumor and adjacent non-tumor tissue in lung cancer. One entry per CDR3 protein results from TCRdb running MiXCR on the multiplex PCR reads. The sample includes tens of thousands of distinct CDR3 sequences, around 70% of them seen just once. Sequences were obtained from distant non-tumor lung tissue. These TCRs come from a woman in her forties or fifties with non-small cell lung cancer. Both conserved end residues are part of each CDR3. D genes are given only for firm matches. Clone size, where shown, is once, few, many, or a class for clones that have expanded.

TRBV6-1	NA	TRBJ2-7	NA	CASSDTSPPGPYEQYF	TGTGCCAGCAGTGACACCTCCCCCCCGGGGCCCTACGAACAGTACTTC
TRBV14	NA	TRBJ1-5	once	CACSQGEYQPQHF	TGTGCTTGCAGCCAAGGGGAGTATCAGCCCCAGCATTTT
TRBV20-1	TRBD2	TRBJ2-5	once	CNASTGRSLETQYF	TGCAATGCTAGTACCGGGAGGTCCTTAGAGACACAGTACTTC
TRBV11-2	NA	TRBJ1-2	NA	CASNLEPGSGYTF	TGTGCCAGCAATTTAGAGCCAGGGAGCGGCTACACCTTC
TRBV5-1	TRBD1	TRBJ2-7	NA	CASTTTYRGRSCEQYF	TGCGCCAGCACTACGACCTACAGGGGGAGGTCCTGCGAGCAGTACTTC
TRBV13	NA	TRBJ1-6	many	CASRRVGSPLHF	TGTGCCAGCAGGAGGGTAGGCTCACCCCTCCACTTT
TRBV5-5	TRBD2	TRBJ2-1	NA	CGSSLAGLAGAYEQFF	TGTGGCAGCAGCTTGGCCGGACTAGCGGGAGCCTATGAGCAGTTCTTC
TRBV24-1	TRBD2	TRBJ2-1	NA	CATSDQAGGPNEHFF	TGTGCCACCAGTGACCAAGCGGGAGGGCCCAATGAGCACTTCTTC
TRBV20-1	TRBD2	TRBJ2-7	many	CSLGGRTDYEQYF	TGCAGCCTCGGCGGGAGGACGGACTACGAGCAGTACTTC
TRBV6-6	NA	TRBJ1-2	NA	CANSYSPQVALGYTF	TGTGCCAACAGTTACTCGCCGCAGGTGGCTCTTGGCTACACCTTC
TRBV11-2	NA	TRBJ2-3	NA	CASSFMLAGDGQYF	TGTGCCAGCAGCTTTATGCTAGCAGGAGATGGGCAGTATTTT
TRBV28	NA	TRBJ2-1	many	CASSTRLLLSSYNEQFF	TGTGCCAGCAGCACCCGACTCCTGCTGAGCTCCTACAATGAGCAGTTCTTC
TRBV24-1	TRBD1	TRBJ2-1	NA	CATSDLTGAYNEQFF	TGTGCCACCAGTGATTTGACAGGGGCCTACAATGAGCAGTTCTTC
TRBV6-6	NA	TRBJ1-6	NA	CASSYPGGRADSYNSPLHF	TGTGCCAGCAGTTACCCAGGCGGCAGGGCCGACTCCTATAATTCACCCCTCCACTTT
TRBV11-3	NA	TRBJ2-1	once	CASSSDLWGRKALWGDNEQIF	TGTGCCAGCAGCTCAGACCTTTGGGGCAGGAAGGCTCTGTGGGGCGACAATGAGCAGATCTTC
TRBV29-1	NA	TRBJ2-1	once	CSRGGTGPYNELFF	TGCAGCAGGGGGGGAACCGGCCCCTACAATGAGCTGTTCTTC
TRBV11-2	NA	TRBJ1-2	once	CASSPWAGPNGYTF	TGTGCCAGCAGCCCATGGGCGGGGCCGAACGGCTACACCTTC
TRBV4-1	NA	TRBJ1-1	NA	CASSHLPLQGEAFF	TGCGCCAGCAGCCACCTTCCCCTCCAGGGCGAGGCTTTCTTT
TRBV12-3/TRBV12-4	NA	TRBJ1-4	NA	CASSLQGSLGEKLFF	TGTGCCAGCAGTTTACAGGGGAGCCTGGGTGAAAAACTGTTTTTT
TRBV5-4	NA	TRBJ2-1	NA	CASSSRRASARYNEQFF	TGTGCCAGCAGCTCTAGGAGGGCCTCGGCCAGGTACAATGAGCAGTTCTTC
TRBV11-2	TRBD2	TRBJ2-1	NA	CASNGRLAGNEQFF	TGTGCCAGCAATGGGAGGCTAGCGGGCAATGAGCAGTTCTTC
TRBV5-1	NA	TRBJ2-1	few	CASSLSWNTYNEQFF	TGCGCCAGCAGCTTGTCGTGGAATACCTACAATGAGCAGTTCTTC
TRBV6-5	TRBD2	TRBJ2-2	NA	CASSLGRAGVLFF	TGTGCCAGCAGTTTGGGGAGGGCCGGAGTGCTGTTTTTT
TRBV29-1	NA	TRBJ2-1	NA	CSVEPTVYNEQFF	TGCAGCGTTGAACCTACAGTGTACAATGAGCAGTTCTTC
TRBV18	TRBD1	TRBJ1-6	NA	CASSPPGTGDGNSPLHF	TGTGCCAGCTCACCACCCGGGACAGGGGATGGAAATTCACCCCTCCACTTT
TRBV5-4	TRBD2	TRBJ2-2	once	CVSTLTSGTGELFF	TGTGTCAGCACCTTGACTAGCGGGACCGGGGAGCTGTTTTTT
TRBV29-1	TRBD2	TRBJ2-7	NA	CSVEAAVLAGSYEQYF	TGCAGCGTTGAAGCGGCGGTACTAGCGGGATCCTACGAGCAGTATTTC
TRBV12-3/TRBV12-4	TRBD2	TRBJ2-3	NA	CASGLLAGSTDTQYF	TGTGCCAGCGGTTTGCTAGCGGGAAGCACAGATACGCAGTATTTT
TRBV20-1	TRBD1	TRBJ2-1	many	CSATPPPGQPNEQFF	TGCAGTGCTACCCCGCCTCCGGGACAGCCAAATGAGCAGTTCTTC
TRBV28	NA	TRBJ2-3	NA	CASSQLTRVSNQPQYF	TGTGCCAGCAGTCAACTTACCAGGGTTAGCAATCAACCCCAGTATTTT
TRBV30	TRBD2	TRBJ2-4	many	CAWIPVGGMAKNIQYF	TGTGCCTGGATTCCAGTCGGGGGGATGGCCAAAAACATTCAGTACTTC
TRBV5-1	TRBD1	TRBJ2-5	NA	CASSSSTGVDGTQYF	TGCGCCAGCAGCTCTAGTACAGGGGTCGACGGGACCCAGTACTTC
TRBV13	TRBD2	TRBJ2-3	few	CASSFHPSGFADTQYF	TGTGCCAGCAGCTTTCATCCTAGCGGGTTCGCAGATACGCAGTATTTT
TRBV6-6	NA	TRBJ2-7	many	CASSYRLYEQYF	TGTGCCAGCAGTTACCGACTTTACGAGCAGTACTTC
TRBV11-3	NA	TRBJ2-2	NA	CDSSLTRFTGELFF	TGTGACAGCAGCCTCACTAGATTCACTGGGGAGCTGTTTTTT
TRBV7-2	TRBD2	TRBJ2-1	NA	CASSLASGCLNEQFF	TGTGCCAGCAGCCTAGCTAGCGGATGTTTGAATGAGCAGTTCTTC
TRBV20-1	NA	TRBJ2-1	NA	CSVRGVRGLSSYDEQFF	TGCAGTGTTAGAGGTGTTCGGGGATTAAGCTCCTACGATGAGCAGTTCTTC
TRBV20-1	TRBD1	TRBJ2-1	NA	CSGRDQGTGVDIEQFF	TGCAGTGGTAGAGATCAGGGGACAGGGGTCGACATTGAGCAGTTCTTC
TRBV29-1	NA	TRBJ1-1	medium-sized	CSVDDPLKGTEAFF	TGCAGCGTAGATGACCCCCTTAAGGGAACTGAAGCTTTCTTT
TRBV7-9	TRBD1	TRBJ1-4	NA	CTSGLGQGPNEKLFF	TGTACCAGCGGCTTAGGACAGGGACCTAATGAAAAACTGTTTTTT
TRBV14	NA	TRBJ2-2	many	CASSQDRTGELFF	TGTGCCAGCAGCCAAGATCGGACCGGGGAGCTGTTTTTT
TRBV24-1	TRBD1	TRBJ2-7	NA	CATTTGVTYEQYF	TGTGCCACCACGACAGGGGTGACCTACGAGCAGTACTTC
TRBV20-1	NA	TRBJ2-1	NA	CSVRADPRRSNNEQFF	TGTAGTGTTAGAGCCGACCCCAGGCGGAGTAACAATGAGCAGTTCTTC
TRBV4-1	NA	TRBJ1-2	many	CASSQAVTGPIYGYTF	TGCGCCAGCAGCCAAGCTGTGACCGGACCAATCTATGGCTACACCTTC
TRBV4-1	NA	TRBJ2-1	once	CASSQASQGIGGNEQSF	TGCGCCAGCAGCCAAGCTAGCCAAGGGATCGGAGGCAATGAGCAGTCCTTC
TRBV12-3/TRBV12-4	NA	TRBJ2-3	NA	CASSFNSLSTGGADTQYF	TGTGCCAGCAGTTTCAACTCCCTTTCGACAGGCGGTGCAGATACGCAGTACTTT
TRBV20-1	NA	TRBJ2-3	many	CSARDLGLTGDTDTQYF	TGCAGTGCTAGAGATCTTGGTCTAACGGGGGACACAGATACGCAGTATTTT
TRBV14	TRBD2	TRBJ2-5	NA	CASSQVGLEETHYF	TGTGCCAGCAGCCAAGTGGGACTAGAAGAGACCCACTACTTC
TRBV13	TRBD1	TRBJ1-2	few	CASSFSLDRDANYGYTF	TGTGCCAGCAGCTTCAGTCTAGACAGGGACGCTAACTATGGCTACACCTTC
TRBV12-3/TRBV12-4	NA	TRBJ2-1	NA	CASSPRRGQNEQFF	TGTGCCAGCAGTCCCCGGAGAGGGCAAAATGAGCAATTCTTC
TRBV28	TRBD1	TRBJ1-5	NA	CASTPGTASNQPQHF	TGTGCCAGCACACCTGGGACAGCTAGCAATCAGCCCCAGCATTTT
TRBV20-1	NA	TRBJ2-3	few	CSATGRRTLDTQYF	TGCAGTGCTACGGGGAGGAGAACATTGGATACGCAGTATTTT
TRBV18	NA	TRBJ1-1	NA	CASSPSCELEAFF	TGTGCCAGCTCACCATCGTGTGAGCTTGAAGCTTTCTTT
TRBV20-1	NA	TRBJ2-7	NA	CGARDHGAGCSYEQYF	TGCGGTGCTAGAGATCATGGGGCGGGCTGCTCTTACGAGCAGTACTTC